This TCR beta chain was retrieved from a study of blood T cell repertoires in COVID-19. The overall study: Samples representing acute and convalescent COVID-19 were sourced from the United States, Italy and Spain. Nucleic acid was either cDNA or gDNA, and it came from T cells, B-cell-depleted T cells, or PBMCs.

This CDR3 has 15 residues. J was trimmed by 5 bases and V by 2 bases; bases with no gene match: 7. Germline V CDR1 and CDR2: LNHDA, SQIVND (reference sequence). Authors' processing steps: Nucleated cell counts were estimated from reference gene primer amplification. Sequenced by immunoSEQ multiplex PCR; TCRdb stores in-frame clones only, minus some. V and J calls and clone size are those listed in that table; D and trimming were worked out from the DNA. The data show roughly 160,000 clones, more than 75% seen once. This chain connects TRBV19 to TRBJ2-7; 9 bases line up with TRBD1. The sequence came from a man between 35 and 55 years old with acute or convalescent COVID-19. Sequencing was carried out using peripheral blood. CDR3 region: CASSIRGTGRDEQYF. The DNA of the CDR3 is TGTGCCAGTAGTATACGGGGGACAGGGCGCGACGAGCAGTACTTC.